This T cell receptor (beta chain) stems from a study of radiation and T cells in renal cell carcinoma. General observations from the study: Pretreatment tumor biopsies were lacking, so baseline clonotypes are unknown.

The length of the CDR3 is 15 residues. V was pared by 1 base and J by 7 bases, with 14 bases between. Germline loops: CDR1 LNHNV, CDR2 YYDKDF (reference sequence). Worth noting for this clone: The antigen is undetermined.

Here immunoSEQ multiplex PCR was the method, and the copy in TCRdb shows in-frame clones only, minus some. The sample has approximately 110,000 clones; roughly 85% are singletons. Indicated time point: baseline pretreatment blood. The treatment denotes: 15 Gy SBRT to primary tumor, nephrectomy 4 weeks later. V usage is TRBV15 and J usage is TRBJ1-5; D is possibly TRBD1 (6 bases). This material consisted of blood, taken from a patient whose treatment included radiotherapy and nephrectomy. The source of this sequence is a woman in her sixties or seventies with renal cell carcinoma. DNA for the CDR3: TGTGCCACCAGCAGAGGGGGGGCAGGGTTGCAGCCCCAGCATTTT. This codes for CATSRGGAGLQPQHF.